A single sample is the source of the 7 T cell receptor beta chains below, sequenced in a study of blood T cells in healthy people across ages. The use of a sample-barcoded 5' primer and a J-beta primer mix characterized a second PCR of roughly 7 to 11 cycles. TCRdb used MiXCR to reprocess the 5' RACE reads, holding one entry per CDR3 protein. The sample contains roughly 700,000 distinct CDR3 sequences, about 52% of which appear only once. The specimen sequenced was blood. The receptors shown here come from a woman aged 60-70 years in good health.

In this sample, this clonotype turned up a few times. The chain joins TRBV7-9 to TRBJ1-6; D unresolved. Germline CDR1 SEHNR, CDR2 FQNEAQ (reference sequence). The CDR3 has 16 amino acids. The germline V and J ends were trimmed by 2 bases and 7 bases, with 15 bases remaining between them. The CDR3 DNA sequence: TGTGCCAGCAGCTTATCAGTGGGCACACTCAATTCACCCCTCCACTTT. This translates into CASSLSVGTLNSPLHF. Variable domain in full (rest from reference TRBV7-9 and TRBJ1-6): DTGVSQNPRHKITKRGQNVTFRCDPISEHNRLYWYRQTLGQGPEFLTYFQNEAQLEKSRLLSDRFSAERPKGSFSTLEIQRTEQGDSAMYLCASSLSVGTLNSPLHFGNGTRLTVT.

With respect to this clonotype: A much larger clone differs by one base, so this may be a read error. V gene TRBV7-3 combines with J gene TRBJ2-1; TRBD2 matches at 9 bases. TRBJ2-7 matches the DNA end more closely, so the J call is doubtful. CDR3 length: 16 residues. The germline gives CDR1 SGHTA, CDR2 FQGTGA. CDR3 nucleotide sequence: TGTGCCAGCAGCGTCACCGGGACTAGCTCCTACAATGAGCAGTACTTC. This sequence encodes CASSVTGTSSYNEQYF.

DNA for the CDR3: TGTGCCAGCAGCCAAGGACAGGGGGCTTTTCAGTATTTT. Protein product: CASSQGQGAFQYF. The chain has TRBV7-2 and TRBJ2-3; TRBD1 aligns across 11 bases. This CDR3 region has 13 residues. J lost 12 bases, V lost 5 bases, and 7 bases had no gene match. Germline CDR1 is SGHTA and CDR2 is FQGNSA.

This clonotype was found a few times. The gene calls are TRBV12-3 or TRBV12-4 and TRBJ1-1; 9 nucleotides match TRBD1. With 5 bases clipped from V and 5 bases from J, the junction kept 9 bases outside the gene matches. The length of the CDR3 is 15 residues. The CDR3 bases are TGTGCCAGCAGTGGAGAACAGGGGGCCAGGACTGAAGCTTTCTTT. Protein: CASSGEQGARTEAFF.

Comments on this clonotype: This may stem from a read error, because a much larger clone lies one nucleotide away. The rearrangement joins TRBV29-1 to TRBJ2-5; maybe TRBD1 (6 bases). The ends were cut back, 4 bases at V and 11 bases at J, with 17 bases in the middle. The length of the CDR3 is 12 residues. Looked up from germline, CDR1 is SQVTM and CDR2 is ANQGSEA. The CDR3 DNA reads as TGCAGCGTTGGGCAGGGGTTCTACGGGCAGTACTTC. Its protein is CSVGQGFYGQYF.

V gene TRBV24-1 combines with J gene TRBJ2-5, with D possibly being TRBD1 (6 bases). The CDR3 consists of 17 residues. From germline, CDR1 is KGHDR and CDR2 SFDVKD. V was shortened by 3 bases and J by 11 bases, with 27 bases between the two germline ends. The CDR3 loop is CATSDQTRRGQAHGQYF. The CDR3 nucleotides are TGTGCCACCAGTGATCAAACGCGAAGGGGACAAGCTCATGGGCAGTACTTC.

This chain uses TRBV24-1 with TRBJ2-7; D might be TRBD1 or TRBD2, each matching 5 bases. V lost 4 bases to trimming and J lost 2 bases, with 14 bases between them. The CDR3 contains 15 residues. In germline, CDR1 is KGHDR, CDR2 SFDVKD. The chain's CDR3 is CATSDPGASTYEQYF. The CDR3 DNA sequence: TGTGCCACCAGTGACCCCGGGGCCTCCACCTACGAGCAGTACTTC.